The T cell receptor (beta chain) described here comes from a study of STAT5B mutations in CD4+ large granular lymphocyte leukemia. Padova, Helsinki and Shinshu hematology units supplied the CD4+ T-LGLL patients. The V gene's germline CDR1 is MNHEY and CDR2 SVGAGI. The CDR3 runs 12 residues. Trimming removed 5 bases from V and 15 bases from J; junction bases left unmatched: 5. Sequencing was performed with immunoSEQ multiplex PCR; in TCRdb, only in-frame clones are kept and a portion is missing. This repertoire shows about 5,900 clones, under 80% found once; its top ten account for under 75%. This TCR was recovered from a man aged 80 or over with CD4+ T-cell large granular lymphocyte leukemia. Sequencing used PBMCs. The chain has TRBV6-5 and TRBJ2-1; TRBD2 matches 12 bases. The CDR3 sequence is CASSRLAGERFF. The CDR3 coding sequence is TGTGCCAGCAGTCGACTAGCGGGGGAACGGTTCTTC.